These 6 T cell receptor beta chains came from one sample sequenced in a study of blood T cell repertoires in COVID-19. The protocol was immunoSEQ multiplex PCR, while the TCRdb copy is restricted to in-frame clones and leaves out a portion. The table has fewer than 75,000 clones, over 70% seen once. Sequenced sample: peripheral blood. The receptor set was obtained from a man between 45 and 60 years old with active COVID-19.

The CDR3 is CASRADSEKLFF. DNA of the CDR3: TGTGCCAGCAGGGCCGACAGTGAAAAACTGTTTTTT. The chain joins TRBV2 to TRBJ1-4; D is perhaps TRBD1 (5 bases). With 6 bases removed from V and 7 bases from J, the gap between germline ends came to 9 bases. This CDR3 spans 12 amino acids. The germline CDR1 and CDR2 sequences are SNHLY and FYNNEI.

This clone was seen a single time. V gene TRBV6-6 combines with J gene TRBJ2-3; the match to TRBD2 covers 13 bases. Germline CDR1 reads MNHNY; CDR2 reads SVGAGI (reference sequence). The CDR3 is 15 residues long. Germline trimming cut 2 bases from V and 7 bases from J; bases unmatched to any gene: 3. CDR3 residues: CASSYGTSGANTQYF. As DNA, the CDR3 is TGTGCCAGCAGTTACGGGACTAGCGGGGCAAATACGCAGTATTTT.

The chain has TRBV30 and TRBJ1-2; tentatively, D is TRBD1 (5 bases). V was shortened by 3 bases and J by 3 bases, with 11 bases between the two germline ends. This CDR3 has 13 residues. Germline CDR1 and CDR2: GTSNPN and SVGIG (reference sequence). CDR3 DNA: TGTGCCTGGAGACTTGACAGTTACTATGGCTACACCTTC. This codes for CAWRLDSYYGYTF.

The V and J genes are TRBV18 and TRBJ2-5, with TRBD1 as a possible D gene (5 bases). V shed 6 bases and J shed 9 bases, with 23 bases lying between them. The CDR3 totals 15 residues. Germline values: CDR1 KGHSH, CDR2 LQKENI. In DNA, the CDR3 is TGTGCCAGCTCGCCTCCGACAGAGAGGCCTGGGGCCCAGTACTTC. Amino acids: CASSPPTERPGAQYF.

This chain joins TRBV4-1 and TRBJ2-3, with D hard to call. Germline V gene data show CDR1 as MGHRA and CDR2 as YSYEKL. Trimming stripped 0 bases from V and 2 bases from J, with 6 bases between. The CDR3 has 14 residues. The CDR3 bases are TGCGCCAGCAGCCAAGATATAGTCACAGATACGCAGTATTTT. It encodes CASSQDIVTDTQYF.

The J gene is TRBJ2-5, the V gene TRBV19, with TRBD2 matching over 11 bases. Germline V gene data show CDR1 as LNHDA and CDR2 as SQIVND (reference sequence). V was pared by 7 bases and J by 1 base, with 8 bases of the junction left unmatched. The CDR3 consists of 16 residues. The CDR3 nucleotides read TGTGCCAGTAAGACTAGCGGGAACGCCCGCCAAGAGACCCAGTACTTC. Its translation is CASKTSGNARQETQYF.